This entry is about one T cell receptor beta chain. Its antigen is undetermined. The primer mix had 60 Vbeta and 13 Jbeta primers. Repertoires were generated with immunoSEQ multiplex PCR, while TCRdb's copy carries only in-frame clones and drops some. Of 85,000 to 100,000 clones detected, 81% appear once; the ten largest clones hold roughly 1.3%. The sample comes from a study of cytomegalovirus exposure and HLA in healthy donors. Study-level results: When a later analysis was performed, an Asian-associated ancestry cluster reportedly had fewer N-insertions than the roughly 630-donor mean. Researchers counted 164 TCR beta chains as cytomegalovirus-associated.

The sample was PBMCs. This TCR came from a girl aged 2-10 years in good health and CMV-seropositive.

CDR3 region: CASSAIAGGSAGELFF. CDR3 nucleotides: TGTGCCAGCAGCGCTATAGCGGGAGGGTCGGCCGGGGAGCTGTTTTTT. This rearrangement joins TRBV5-4 to TRBJ2-2; 11 positions agree with TRBD2. The CDR3 consists of 16 residues. The germline V gene has CDR1 SGHNT and CDR2 YYREEE (reference sequence). J lost 6 bases, V lost 4 bases, and 8 bases had no gene match.